The sequence of this T cell receptor (beta chain) was determined in a study of cytomegalovirus exposure and HLA in healthy donors. The CDR3 length is 14 residues. Germline loops: CDR1 MNHEY, CDR2 SMNVEV (reference sequence). V shed 3 bases and J shed 1 base, with 9 bases lying between them. In the PCR, 60 Vbeta and 13 Jbeta primers were used. Data came from immunoSEQ multiplex PCR; TCRdb stores just in-frame clones and leaves some out. The sample consists of 150,000 or so clones, around three quarters of them appearing once. The sample consisted of PBMCs. The V call is TRBV27, the J call TRBJ1-1; the D is unclear. The receptor was isolated from a man aged 35 to 55 in good health and CMV-seropositive. This CDR3 is CASSLLAQNTEAFF. The CDR3 DNA is TGTGCCAGCAGTTTGCTAGCGCAGAACACTGAAGCTTTCTTT.